A selection of T cell receptor beta chains follows, all from one sample in a study of OX40 agonist ivuxolimab in advanced cancers. Generated by immunoSEQ multiplex PCR, the TCRdb table keeps only in-frame clones and is missing some. The table shows 25,000 to 35,000 clones, with 80% occurring only once. The sample in question was CD4+ or CD8+ T cells sorted from blood, obtained in a trial of the OX40 agonist ivuxolimab. The receptors originated from an adult with an advanced solid tumor such as melanoma, head and neck, liver or kidney cancer. CDR3s include the opening cysteine and the closing phenylalanine or tryptophan. A D gene is named only where the DNA matches it firmly. A row's size may be missing; if present it is once, few, many or a size class.

v_gene: TRBV9
j_gene: TRBJ1-1
abundance: -
d_gene: -
CDR3aa: CASSPPTGMAAEAFF
CDR3nt: TGTGCCAGCAGCCCCCCGACAGGAATGGCCGCTGAAGCTTTCTTT

v_gene: TRBV5-4
j_gene: TRBJ1-1
abundance: once
d_gene: TRBD1
CDR3aa: CASSGGTGVSTTEAFF
CDR3nt: TGTGCCAGCAGCGGCGGGACAGGGGTCAGTACAACTGAAGCTTTCTTT

v_gene: TRBV6-5
j_gene: TRBJ1-2
abundance: -
d_gene: -
CDR3aa: CASSSLDRHYGYTF
CDR3nt: TGTGCCAGCAGTTCCCTGGACAGACACTATGGCTACACCTTC

v_gene: TRBV21-1
j_gene: TRBJ2-4
abundance: -
d_gene: -
CDR3aa: CASSKGVRQGVIAKNIQYF
CDR3nt: TGTGCCAGCAGCAAAGGGGTGAGGCAGGGGGTGATCGCCAAAAACATTCAGTACTTC

v_gene: TRBV15
j_gene: TRBJ2-7
abundance: -
d_gene: -
CDR3aa: CATSIEGGSSSYEQYF
CDR3nt: TGTGCCACCAGCATAGAGGGGGGGTCCAGCTCCTACGAGCAGTACTTC

v_gene: TRBV7-9
j_gene: TRBJ2-1
abundance: -
d_gene: -
CDR3aa: CASSLVILENEQFF
CDR3nt: TGTGCCAGCAGCTTAGTAATTTTGGAAAATGAGCAGTTCTTC

v_gene: TRBV5-5
j_gene: TRBJ2-7
abundance: -
d_gene: -
CDR3aa: CASPPWDGHSYEQYF
CDR3nt: TGTGCCAGCCCCCCCTGGGACGGACACTCCTACGAGCAGTACTTC

v_gene: TRBV4-1
j_gene: TRBJ2-7
abundance: -
d_gene: -
CDR3aa: CASSQETSYEQYF
CDR3nt: TGCGCCAGCAGCCAAGAGACTAGCTACGAGCAGTACTTC

v_gene: TRBV6-6
j_gene: TRBJ2-2
abundance: -
d_gene: TRBD2
CDR3aa: CASRSGTSGFGELFF
CDR3nt: TGTGCCAGCAGATCCGGGACTAGCGGGTTCGGGGAGCTGTTTTTT

v_gene: TRBV28
j_gene: TRBJ2-3
abundance: -
d_gene: -
CDR3aa: CASIALPTVGMGADTQYF
CDR3nt: TGTGCCAGCATCGCGCTGCCGACGGTGGGTATGGGCGCAGATACGCAGTATTTT

v_gene: TRBV7-6
j_gene: TRBJ2-1
abundance: -
d_gene: TRBD1
CDR3aa: CASSPPGTGRNEQFF
CDR3nt: TGTGCCAGCAGCCCCCCCGGGACAGGTCGCAATGAGCAGTTCTTC

v_gene: TRBV30
j_gene: TRBJ1-5
abundance: -
d_gene: -
CDR3aa: CAWSVGYNSNQPQHF
CDR3nt: TGTGCCTGGAGTGTAGGATACAATAGCAATCAGCCCCAGCATTTT

v_gene: TRBV7-3
j_gene: TRBJ2-1
abundance: -
d_gene: -
CDR3aa: CASSPRMGSYNEQFF
CDR3nt: TGTGCCAGCAGCCCGCGCATGGGATCCTACAATGAGCAGTTCTTC

v_gene: TRBV27
j_gene: TRBJ2-7
abundance: -
d_gene: TRBD1
CDR3aa: CASRLDRGSYEQYF
CDR3nt: TGTGCCAGCAGGTTGGACAGGGGGTCCTACGAGCAGTACTTC

v_gene: TRBV6-5
j_gene: TRBJ1-1
abundance: once
d_gene: -
CDR3aa: CASSPGGDQAFF
CDR3nt: TGTGCCAGCAGCCCCGGGGGGGACCAAGCTTTCTTT

v_gene: TRBV6-5
j_gene: TRBJ2-7
abundance: -
d_gene: -
CDR3aa: CASSYSVFYSYEQYF
CDR3nt: TGTGCCAGCAGTTACTCGGTCTTCTACTCCTACGAGCAGTACTTC

v_gene: TRBV5-8
j_gene: TRBJ1-2
abundance: -
d_gene: -
CDR3aa: CASSLQQGFILAYGYTF
CDR3nt: TGTGCCAGCAGCTTGCAGCAGGGTTTTATCTTAGCCTATGGCTACACCTTC

v_gene: TRBV25-1
j_gene: TRBJ2-7
abundance: few
d_gene: -
CDR3aa: CASSGGYEQYF
CDR3nt: TGTGCCAGCAGTGGCGGCTACGAGCAGTACTTC